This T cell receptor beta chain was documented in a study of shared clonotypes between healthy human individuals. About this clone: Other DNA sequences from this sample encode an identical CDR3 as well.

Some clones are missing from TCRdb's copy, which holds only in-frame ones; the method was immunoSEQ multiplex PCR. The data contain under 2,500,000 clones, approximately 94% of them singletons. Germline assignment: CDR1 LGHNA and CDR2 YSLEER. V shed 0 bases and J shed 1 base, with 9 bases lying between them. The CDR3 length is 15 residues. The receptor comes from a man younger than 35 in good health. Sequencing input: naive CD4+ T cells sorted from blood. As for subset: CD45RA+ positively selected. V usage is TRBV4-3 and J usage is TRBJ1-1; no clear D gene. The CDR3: CASSQEAGRNTEAFF. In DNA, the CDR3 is TGCGCCAGCAGCCAAGAGGCAGGAAGGAACACTGAAGCTTTCTTT.